The rows below give T cell receptor beta chains drawn from one sample of a study of blood T cells in healthy people across ages. TCRdb re-derived calls from the 5' RACE reads in MiXCR, one entry per CDR3 protein. The sample has 1,800,000 or so distinct CDR3 sequences, approximately 39% seen once. The specimen sequenced was blood. The receptors stem from a human donor in good health. Each CDR3 is given with its conserved first and last residue. The D gene is left open where the match is weak. The size field is filled for only some rows; it gives once, few, many or a size class.

- | TRBD2 | TRBJ2-5 | TRBV6-2/TRBV6-3 | CASSTWTSGLRETQYF | TGTGCCAGCAGTACCTGGACTAGCGGACTCCGGGAGACCCAGTACTTC
few | - | TRBJ1-2 | TRBV7-2 | CASSLDAGGGVNYGYTF | TGTGCCAGCAGCTTAGATGCAGGCGGGGGAGTTAACTATGGCTACACCTTC
few | - | TRBJ1-2 | TRBV28 | CASSSGNFYGYTF | TGTGCCAGCAGTTCAGGGAACTTCTATGGCTACACCTTC
- | TRBD2 | TRBJ2-5 | TRBV15 | CATSRTGTRRETQYF | TGTGCCACCAGCAGGACCGGGACTAGGCGAGAGACCCAGTACTTC
many | - | TRBJ2-7 | TRBV29-1 | CSVGGLYEQYF | TGCAGCGTTGGGGGGCTCTACGAGCAGTACTTC
- | - | TRBJ1-1 | TRBV9 | CASSVASTSNTEAFF | TGTGCCAGCAGCGTAGCAAGTACTAGTAACACTGAAGCTTTCTTT
few | - | TRBJ2-5 | TRBV5-5 | CASSFLLGEETQYF | TGTGCCAGCAGCTTTTTGCTCGGGGAAGAGACCCAGTACTTC
- | TRBD2 | TRBJ2-1 | TRBV6-4 | CASSEESGASGNKQFF | TGTGCCAGCAGTGAGGAAAGTGGGGCTAGCGGGAATAAGCAGTTCTTC
few | TRBD2 | TRBJ2-1 | TRBV6-2/TRBV6-3 | CASSSLLAGGYNEQFF | TGTGCCAGCAGTTCCTTACTAGCGGGGGGGTACAATGAGCAGTTCTTC
once | - | TRBJ2-7 | TRBV6-6 | CASRGSLAGYEQYF | TGTGCCAGCAGAGGGAGCCTCGCGGGGTACGAGCAGTACTTC
- | - | TRBJ1-2 | TRBV11-2 | CASSLVKGLNYGYTF | TGTGCCAGCAGCTTAGTCAAAGGGTTAAACTATGGCTACACCTTC
- | - | TRBJ2-5 | TRBV6-2/TRBV6-3 | CASSYSTSAQETQYF | TGTGCCAGCAGTTACTCGACAAGCGCCCAAGAGACCCAGTACTTC
few | - | TRBJ1-2 | TRBV12-3/TRBV12-4 | CASSPTGHYFGYTF | TGTGCCAGCAGTCCGACGGGACACTATTTCGGCTACACCTTC
few | - | TRBJ2-3 | TRBV7-9 | CASSLEEGAYPDTQYF | TGTGCCAGCAGCTTAGAGGAGGGGGCGTACCCAGATACGCAGTATTTT
few | - | TRBJ2-1 | TRBV24-1 | CATSDFRQYYNEQFF | TGTGCCACCAGTGATTTCCGGCAGTACTACAATGAGCAGTTCTTC
- | TRBD1 | TRBJ1-1 | TRBV5-1 | CASSLKQGPGTEAFF | TGCGCCAGCAGCTTGAAACAGGGGCCGGGCACTGAAGCTTTCTTT
few | TRBD1 | TRBJ2-2 | TRBV4-1 | CASSQAGGQGTGELFF | TGCGCCAGCAGCCAAGCTGGGGGACAGGGAACCGGGGAGCTGTTTTTT
once | TRBD1 | TRBJ2-1 | TRBV12-3/TRBV12-4 | CASSPGTGLRNEQFF | TGTGCCAGCAGTCCAGGGACAGGACTAAGAAATGAGCAGTTCTTC
- | TRBD1 | TRBJ1-2 | TRBV24-1 | CATSDLTGGGDGYTF | TGTGCCACCAGTGATTTAACAGGGGGCGGTGATGGCTACACCTTC
few | - | TRBJ2-1 | TRBV7-9 | CASSLSQVYNEQFF | TGTGCCAGCAGCTTAAGCCAGGTGTACAATGAGCAGTTCTTC
few | TRBD1 | TRBJ1-5 | TRBV20-1 | CSAAPGGKQPQHF | TGCAGTGCTGCCCCAGGGGGCAAGCAGCCCCAGCATTTT
many | - | TRBJ2-7 | TRBV29-1 | CSTLEGDGLVGQYF | TGCAGCACTCTCGAGGGGGACGGTCTTGTGGGGCAGTACTTC
- | TRBD1 | TRBJ1-2 | TRBV5-1 | CASSLSRDRDQSHGYTF | TGCGCCAGCAGCTTGTCCCGGGACAGGGATCAGAGTCATGGCTACACCTTC
- | - | TRBJ1-4 | TRBV4-1 | CASSRTGGRNKKLFF | TGCGCCAGCAGCCGGACTGGGGGGCGTAATAAAAAACTGTTTTTT
- | - | TRBJ2-3 | TRBV7-3 | CASSRGIAKSTDTQYF | TGTGCCAGCAGCCGGGGCATAGCGAAAAGCACAGATACGCAGTATTTT
few | - | TRBJ1-5 | TRBV6-2/TRBV6-3 | CASSPQGRLWSNQPQHF | TGTGCCAGCAGTCCGCAGGGGCGCCTTTGGAGCAATCAGCCCCAGCATTTT
- | TRBD2 | TRBJ2-7 | TRBV6-1 | CASSMTATGGYEQYF | TGTGCCAGCAGTATGACAGCCACGGGGGGATACGAGCAGTACTTC
few | TRBD2 | TRBJ2-3 | TRBV5-1 | CASSTGLAIATDTQYF | TGCGCCAGCAGCACGGGACTAGCGATCGCCACAGATACGCAGTATTTT
- | TRBD2 | TRBJ2-5 | TRBV19 | CASSVLAGGPSQEAQYF | TGTGCCAGTAGTGTACTAGCGGGGGGGCCCTCCCAAGAGGCCCAGTACTTC
- | - | TRBJ2-5 | TRBV9 | CASSVYAGETQYF | TGTGCCAGCAGCGTATATGCGGGGGAGACCCAGTACTTC
- | - | TRBJ1-2 | TRBV27 | CASSLGRGLYGYTF | TGTGCCAGCAGTTTAGGAAGGGGCCTATATGGCTACACCTTC
few | - | TRBJ2-3 | TRBV19 | CASSMHRERGERTDTQYF | TGTGCCAGTAGTATGCACAGGGAGAGAGGGGAGCGCACAGATACGCAGTATTTT
- | TRBD2 | TRBJ2-3 | TRBV29-1 | CSVESGGAGWSTDTQYF | TGCAGCGTGGAAAGCGGGGGGGCCGGTTGGAGCACAGATACGCAGTATTTT
- | - | TRBJ2-1 | TRBV6-2/TRBV6-3 | CASSYSLAGAPNEQFF | TGTGCCAGCAGTTACTCTCTTGCGGGGGCCCCCAATGAGCAGTTCTTC
many | - | TRBJ2-4 | TRBV11-2 | CASSLVGGDIQYF | TGTGCCAGCAGCTTAGTTGGTGGAGACATTCAGTACTTC
- | - | TRBJ2-5 | TRBV3-1 | CASSQAGSGETQYF | TGTGCCAGCAGCCAAGCAGGGTCGGGAGAGACCCAGTACTTC
many | - | TRBJ2-7 | TRBV25-1 | CASSELTAVGREQYF | TGTGCCAGCAGTGAATTGACCGCCGTGGGGAGGGAGCAGTACTTC
- | - | TRBJ1-2 | TRBV12-3/TRBV12-4 | CASSFPALGGYTF | TGTGCCAGCAGTTTCCCCGCCTTGGGTGGCTACACCTTC
many | TRBD2 | TRBJ2-1 | TRBV20-1 | CSALAGVYNEQFF | TGCAGCGCACTAGCGGGGGTGTACAATGAGCAGTTCTTC
- | TRBD1 | TRBJ1-1 | TRBV6-5 | CASNRGNRAETEAFF | TGTGCCAGCAACAGGGGGAATAGGGCGGAGACTGAAGCTTTCTTT
few | TRBD1 | TRBJ2-1 | TRBV7-2 | CASSLSGTVLPEEFF | TGTGCCAGCAGCTTATCCGGGACAGTACTCCCGGAGGAGTTCTTC
- | - | TRBJ2-3 | TRBV7-2 | CASSSPSGGMGDTQYF | TGTGCCAGCAGCTCCCCATCGGGCGGGATGGGAGATACGCAGTATTTT
- | - | TRBJ1-4 | TRBV18 | CASSPGREEKLFF | TGTGCCAGCTCACCCGGACGAGAGGAAAAACTGTTTTTT
- | - | TRBJ1-6 | TRBV11-2 | CASSQGLYNSPLHF | TGTGCCAGCAGCCAGGGGTTGTATAATTCACCCCTCCACTTT
few | TRBD2 | TRBJ2-3 | TRBV19 | CASMIRGADTQYF | TGTGCCAGTATGATACGGGGGGCAGATACGCAGTATTTT
- | - | TRBJ1-2 | TRBV29-1 | CSVAPLQADYGYTF | TGCAGCGTTGCTCCATTACAGGCGGACTATGGCTACACCTTC
- | - | TRBJ2-5 | TRBV20-1 | CSATHPRGETQYF | TGCAGTGCTACCCATCCCAGGGGAGAGACCCAGTACTTC
few | TRBD1 | TRBJ2-3 | TRBV7-2 | CASSFPEGGPTTDTQYF | TGTGCCAGCAGCTTCCCTGAAGGGGGCCCCACCACAGATACGCAGTATTTT
many | - | TRBJ1-2 | TRBV9 | CASSAGSYGYTF | TGTGCCAGCAGTGCTGGATCTTATGGCTACACCTTC
few | - | TRBJ2-5 | TRBV7-9 | CASSPGAMYQETQYF | TGTGCCAGCAGCCCCGGGGCAATGTACCAAGAGACCCAGTACTTC